This T cell receptor (beta chain) was identified during a study of cytomegalovirus exposure and HLA in healthy donors (dated by TCRdb to about 2017). General notes on the study: An earlier analysis of some 550 of the donors reported roughly 300 Gb of sequence data and roughly 100 million unique TCR beta sequences from about 200 million T cells. Roughly 310 gigabases of sequencing data and 78 million or so unique TCR sequences were included in an early release covering several hundred HLA-typed donors. Of the roughly 420 genotyped donors, roughly 80% were placed in the genetic ancestry cluster associated with self-reported Caucasian donors. The study aimed to test whether signatures of past pathogen exposure could be identified by cataloging public T cell receptors. Using immunosequencing, the study profiled T cell repertoires from fewer than 850 subjects and related those repertoires to cytomegalovirus serostatus. In addition to the first cohort of around 670 subjects, a separate validation cohort of about 120 different subjects was used. To predict cytomegalovirus infection status, the study brought together high-throughput TCR immunosequencing, statistical association of individual TCRs with disease status, and machine learning. In a later analysis, previously published TCR beta repertoires from roughly 710 donors were re-analyzed and high-resolution HLA genotyping was added so that TCR occurrence patterns could be studied. In the later analysis, no new phenotypic data were used to find candidate immune exposures; instead, reliance was placed on TCR beta sequences and their occurrence across donors. In an earlier analysis of 500 to 650 of the donors, high-throughput TCR beta sequencing was used to judge whether each TCR beta V gene segment behaved as functional or pseudogenic. Donor age, sex, ethnicity and CMV serostatus were collected together with the repertoire data. A later genetic analysis took genome-wide SNP genotypes for about three fifths of the 666 donors and used that subset as a discovery cohort. All discovery cohort repertoires had been generated using a single sequencing platform. Class I and class II HLA loci were covered by the typing at four-digit resolution. The number of typed donors differed by locus: about 620-640 for A, B, C, DRB1 and DQB1; roughly 510 for DQA1; approximately 600 for DPA1; and about 450 for DPB1. Five DR-DQ haplotypes were handled as single units for association and clustering, since linkage in the cohort was strong. Among 398 genotyped donors of the cohort, an average of approximately 230,000 unique TCR beta nucleotide sequences were sequenced per donor, around 18% of them non-productive.

A few counts support this clone. This receptor's antigen is unknown. No base quality information exists; no much larger clone differs at one position. The CDR3 holds 14 amino acids from the cysteine to the phenylalanine. The entry retains the CDR3 DNA only, 42 bases that are in frame from base 1. Between the V and J ends, shortened by 5 bases and 0 bases respectively, the junction contains 9 bases. CDR1 is given as SGHTA and CDR2 as FQGNSA, both from the germline V gene. The receptor library was made with the immunoSEQ multiplex PCR assay. For the multiplex PCR, a mixture combining 60 forward primers for TCR Vbeta segments and 13 reverse primers for TCR Jbeta segments was used. Amplification of the CDR3 region of rearranged TCR beta genes was performed with a multiplex PCR assay on genomic DNA. On the Illumina HiSeq System, the amplified TCR beta libraries were sequenced as 87-base-pair reads. The original pipeline was this. Across the 700 or so repertoires, a later analysis counted some 80 million unique TCR beta chains, roughly 11 million of which were shared by at least two donors. A nearest-neighbor algorithm error-corrected the raw reads and collapsed the reads into unique sequences, merging closely related sequences to remove PCR and sequencing errors. V, D and J gene segments were assigned by aligning CDR3 sequences to IMGT reference sequences. For a sequence to be retained, a match of at least six nucleotides was required to both a V gene segment and a J gene segment. Rearrangements were called productive when the CDR3 lacked stop codons and stayed in frame with V and J; all others were non-productive. CDR3 was defined according to IMGT convention as the region running from the second conserved V-encoded cysteine to the conserved J-encoded phenylalanine. The earlier analysis of around 640 of the donors excluded sequences that lacked an unambiguous match to a single V gene segment. An earlier analysis of 500 to 600 of the donors classified V segments as functional when productive rearrangements were above 56.7% and as segregating when the standard deviation between donors was above 5%. A statistical classification framework was built to diagnose cytomegalovirus status from the catalog of TCR beta chain sequences. A later analysis assigned V and J genes by comparing TCR nucleotide sequences with IMGT/GENE-DB human TR gene sequences. A later analysis assigned CDR3 sequences and most-parsimonious VDJ recombination scenarios with the TCRdist pipeline. In a later analysis, every TCR beta chain was defined by the combination of its CDR3 amino acid sequence and its V-gene family, and reads without a unique V-gene family were dropped. As a way to deal with suspected cross-contamination and a sequencing artifact, a later analysis dropped 450 to 700 nucleotide sequences that were highly shared and had low generation probability. A later analysis calculated a clonal expansion index for each public chain from normalized within-repertoire ranks of inferred template counts. A later analysis computed generation probabilities with a VDJ recombination model fitted to out-of-frame rearrangements, and checked the results against IGoR. In a later analysis, hypergeometric tests were used to score TCR-TCR, TCR-HLA and TCR-CMV co-occurrence, with a repertoire-size bias correction applied to TCR pairs. A later analysis estimated false discovery rates by permuting HLA or CMV assignments 20 times. In a later analysis, co-occurring TCRs were grouped using DBSCAN, and TCRdist sequence similarity was added for clustering within HLA-allele-positive subsets. For co-occurrence clustering, repertoires with fewer than 30,000 or more than 120,000 public chains were excluded, along with roughly 5 repertoires with anomalous nucleotide sharing. TCRdb mirrors the immuneACCESS table, restricted to in-frame sequences. Some clones are absent from its copies; in checked studies, under half trace to an unresolved V gene, and the reason for the others is unknown. The V and J calls and the clone size are those of that table, but D and trimming were determined from the DNA. The sample table records some 130,000 clones; 60% to 75% of these occur just once. 5.8% of the sample comes from the top ten.

General study outcomes and caveats: The authors suggested that the approach could potentially be extended to other disease states and immunological phenotypes. Correlated functional status among segregating V segments might be attributable to linkage disequilibrium, but an unknown experimental factor could not be ruled out. A later genetic analysis associated a missense DCLRE1C variant with V-gene and J-gene trimming of TCR beta chains, and an independent cohort replicated the association. For the cohort, immune exposure information was limited to CMV serostatus. Compared with equally common non-associated chains, HLA-associated TCR beta chains in a later analysis were more clonally expanded and had lower generation probabilities. Compared with the roughly 700-donor mean, donors in an Asian-associated ancestry cluster had fewer N-insertions in productive TCRs, according to a later genetic analysis. Because some donors lacked HLA typing at each locus, the association tests relied only on the typed subset. In vitro tests confirmed that a few of the cytomegalovirus-associated TCR beta chains recognize cytomegalovirus antigens. An earlier analysis of 450 to 750 of the donors showed that most TCR beta V segments appeared in productive rearrangements either about 87% or about 30% of the time, which broadly matched IMGT annotations. Because the 87-base-pair reads could not distinguish some IMGT-functional V segments, including TRBV6-2 and TRBV6-3, those segments were excluded. Specific HLA alleles were associated with more than 15,000 TCR beta sequences at a false discovery rate of 0.05 in a later analysis. A further reported finding was that TCR beta sequences accurately predicted the HLA-A and HLA-B alleles for most subjects in the first cohort. Because counts were too low, roughly 18 rarely observed V segments, including chromosome 9 orphons, were left out of the earlier analysis of several hundred of the donors. The presence/absence analyses assumed that sequencing depth was roughly uniform across donors, and that assumption may not be true. A total of 164 TCR beta chains were listed by the study as associated with cytomegalovirus. A later analysis found that most CMV-associated TCR beta chains appeared HLA-restricted, with HLA associations seemingly driven largely by CMV exposure. In a later analysis, several top co-occurrence clusters were reported to appear linked to parvovirus B19, influenza, CMV and Epstein-Barr virus. A cluster of highly shared sequence variants was judged likely to be a technical artifact of the sequencing pipeline. The classifier was reported to diagnose cytomegalovirus status with high specificity and sensitivity in both the original and validation cohorts. Only TCR beta chains were sequenced in this cohort, and the absence of alpha or paired-chain data limited detectable features. When HLA alleles, especially DR and DQ, strongly co-occurred, attributing TCR associations to individual alleles was difficult. While some public TCRs were present in many individuals, most TCR sequences turned up only very rarely across donors. A later analysis found that TCR association rates varied across HLA loci, with DRB1 alleles showing the most associated TCRs and HLA-C alleles the fewest.

The cohort was made up of around 720 healthy bone marrow donors. At the time of sampling, all cohort members were nominally healthy, though unrecorded immune exposures were likely present. The donor was CMV seropositive and was included in the group of almost 300 seropositive cohort members. Each donor provided a peripheral blood sample, and peripheral blood mononuclear cells were used for TCR beta sequencing. Genomic DNA extraction from the blood cell samples was performed with the Qiagen DNeasy Blood Extraction Kit. Material: PBMCs. The chain was built from TRBV7-2 and TRBJ2-3, and possibly TRBD1, on 5 matching bases. This receptor was taken from a woman aged 50 to 65 in good health and CMV-seropositive. The base sequence is TGTGCCAGCAGCCAAGGGGATAGCACAGATACGCAGTATTTT. The translation is CASSQGDSTDTQYF.